This note documents a single T cell receptor (beta chain) sequence. Its antigen is undetermined. The V end lost 1 base, the J end lost 2 bases, and 10 bases lay between the germline ends. This CDR3 contains 15 residues. The V gene's germline CDR1 is SGHTS and CDR2 YDEGEE. Each CDR3 protein is one row after TCRdb ran MiXCR on the RT-PCR reads. The sample consists of under 750,000 distinct CDR3 sequences, roughly 10% of them appearing once. This record comes from a study of response to subunit inactivated influenza vaccine. Findings and caveats of the study: It was suggested by the authors that few new T cells are recruited by each seasonal influenza vaccination.

The genes are TRBV5-8 and TRBJ1-3, with D unclear. The sequencing used PBMCs from blood, collected on the day of vaccination. The source is a man aged 45-60 years who received an inactivated influenza vaccine. CDR3 DNA sequence: TGTGCCAGCAGCTTGTATTTGGTGACTGGAAACACCATATATTTT. This translates into CASSLYLVTGNTIYF.